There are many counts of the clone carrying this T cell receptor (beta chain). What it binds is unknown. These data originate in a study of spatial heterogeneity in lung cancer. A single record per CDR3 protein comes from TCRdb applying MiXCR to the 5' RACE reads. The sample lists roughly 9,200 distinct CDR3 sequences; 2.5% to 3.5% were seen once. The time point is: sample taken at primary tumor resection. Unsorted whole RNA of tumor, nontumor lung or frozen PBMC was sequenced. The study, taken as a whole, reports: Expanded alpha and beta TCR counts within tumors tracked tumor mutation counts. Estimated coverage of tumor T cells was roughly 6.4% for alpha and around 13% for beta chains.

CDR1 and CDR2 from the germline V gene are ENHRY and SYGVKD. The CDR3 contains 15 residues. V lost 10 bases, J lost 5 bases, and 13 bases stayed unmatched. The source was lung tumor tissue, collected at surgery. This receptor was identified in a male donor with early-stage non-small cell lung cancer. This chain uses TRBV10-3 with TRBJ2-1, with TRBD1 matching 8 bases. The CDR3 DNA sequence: TGTGCCACGACGACCGTAGGACAGGGTAACAATGAGCAGTTCTTC. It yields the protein CATTTVGQGNNEQFF.